There are a few counts of the clone carrying this T cell receptor (beta chain). V lost 10 bases and J lost 4, with 12 bases in between. The length of the CDR3 is 12 residues. Germline V gene sequence: CDR1 MGHRA, CDR2 YSYEKL. This record belongs to a study of T-cell reconstitution after alpha-beta-depleted transplantation in children. It was with unique molecular identifiers that the TCRbeta library was prepared. MiXCR was run by TCRdb on the PCR reads, yielding one entry per CDR3 protein. The sample has about 100,000 distinct CDR3 sequences, about 6.8% seen once. The V and J genes are TRBV4-1 and TRBJ2-3; tentatively, D is TRBD2 (5 bases). Sample: PBMCs, taken before TCRalphabeta/CD19-depleted stem cell transplant. This receptor was taken from a boy aged 2-9 years with acute lymphoblastic leukemia, due to receive a stem cell transplant. In DNA form, the CDR3 reads TGCGCCACCAAAGGAGGTTCAGATACGCAGTATTTT. Translating gives CATKGGSDTQYF.